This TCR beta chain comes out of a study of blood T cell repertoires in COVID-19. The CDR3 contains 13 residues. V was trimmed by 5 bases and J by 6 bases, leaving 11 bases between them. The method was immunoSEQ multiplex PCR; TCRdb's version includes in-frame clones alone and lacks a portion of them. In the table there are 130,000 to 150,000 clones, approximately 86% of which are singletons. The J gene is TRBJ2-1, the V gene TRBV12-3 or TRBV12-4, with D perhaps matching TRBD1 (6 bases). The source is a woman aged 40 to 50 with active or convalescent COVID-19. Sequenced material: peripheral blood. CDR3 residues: CASSPGEGNEQFF. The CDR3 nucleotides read TGTGCCAGCAGTCCAGGGGAAGGCAATGAGCAGTTCTTC.